The entry that follows covers one T cell receptor beta chain sequence. The antigen remains unidentified. The PCR used 60 Vbeta and 13 Jbeta primers. The assay was immunoSEQ multiplex PCR, and TCRdb's table has in-frame clones only and misses some. Its table lists roughly 40,000 clones. These data belong to a study of cytomegalovirus exposure and HLA in healthy donors. Study-wide points: Earlier analysis yielded a pattern in which most TCR beta V segments were productive about 87% or about 30% of the time. V segments that were indistinguishable, TRBV6-2 and TRBV6-3 among them, were omitted from analysis.

In germline, CDR1 is MDHEN, CDR2 SYDVKM. This CDR3 region has 15 residues. Deletions cut 3 bases from V and 0 bases from J, with 9 bases between. This receptor was identified in a male donor in good health and CMV-seronegative. The rearrangement joins TRBV28 to TRBJ1-3, with D unclear. The sample taken for sequencing was PBMCs. CDR3 nucleotide sequence: TGTGCCAGCAGTTTGGGTGGCGGCTCTGGAAACACCATATATTTT. This gives the protein CASSLGGGSGNTIYF.